The 27 T cell receptor beta chains given below trace back to one sample, sequenced in a study of blood T cell repertoires in COVID-19. TCRdb's copy holds only in-frame clones and misses some; the assay was immunoSEQ multiplex PCR. The data show roughly 250,000 clones, about 87% seen once. The material sequenced was PBMCs or T cells enriched from blood (not recorded which). These TCRs come from a woman between 50 and 59 years old who had recovered from COVID-19.

This chain links TRBV30 with TRBJ2-5; no clear D gene. Germline-derived CDR1 and CDR2 are GTSNPN and SVGIG (reference sequence). This CDR3 is 13 amino acids long. V lost 4 bases and J 0 bases, leaving 9 bases between the germline ends. The CDR3 reads CAWKLHNQETQYF. CDR3 sequence (DNA): TGTGCCTGGAAACTACATAACCAAGAGACCCAGTACTTC.

This clone was observed a handful of times. The V gene is TRBV29-1, the J gene TRBJ1-1, with D tentatively TRBD1 (5 bases). CDR1 and CDR2 from the germline V gene are SQVTM and ANQGSEA. Trimming took 7 bases from V and 1 from J, leaving 10 bases between them. This CDR3 is 12 amino acids long. In nucleotides, the CDR3 is TGCAGCGCTTGGAGGGGGAACACTGAAGCTTTCTTT. Protein sequence: CSAWRGNTEAFF.

The V and J genes are TRBV5-1 and TRBJ2-2; 8 bases are a match to TRBD2. The CDR3 has 15 amino acids. Unmatched junction bases numbered 7, after V lost 1 base and J lost 8 bases. Per germline, CDR1 SGHRS and CDR2 YFSETQ. Written as DNA, the CDR3 is TGCGCCAGCAGCTTGATCGCGGGAGGAGGAGGGGAGCTGTTTTTT. This codes for CASSLIAGGGGELFF.

A remark on this clone: Germline is not matched at one junction end, which may reflect a read error. This CDR3 is CASSLLTGDGELFF. The CDR3 bases are TGTGCTAGCAGCTTGCTGACAGGGGATGGGGAGCTGTTTTTT. The chain employs TRBV7-7 and TRBJ2-2, with 8 bases matching TRBD1. CDR1 and CDR2 from the germline V gene are SSHAT and FNYEAQ (reference sequence). The CDR3 extends over 14 amino acids. Looking up the rest from reference TRBV7-7 and TRBJ2-2 gives the full variable domain: GAGVSQSPRYKVTKRGQDVTLRCDPISSHATLYWYQQALGQGPEFLTYFNYEAQPDKSGLPSDRFSAERPEGSISTLTIQRTEQRDSAMYRCASSLLTGDGELFFGEGSRLTVL.

The rearrangement links TRBV2 to TRBJ2-1, with D hard to call. CDR1 and CDR2 from the germline V gene are SNHLY and FYNNEI. V was pared by 7 bases and J by 0 bases, with 10 bases between. This CDR3 has 14 residues. CDR3 bases: TGTGCCAGCACCCCGGGTTACTCCTACAATGAGCAGTTCTTC. Protein: CASTPGYSYNEQFF.

The chain couples TRBV9 to TRBJ1-1; tentative D call: TRBD1 (6 bases). CDR3 length: 17 residues. The V gene lost 3 bases and the J gene lost 1 base, with 19 bases spanning the gap. Germline values: CDR1 SGDLS, CDR2 YYNGEE. The CDR3 spells CASSAVLNRDKNTEAFF. The CDR3 bases are TGTGCCAGCAGCGCAGTGTTGAATCGGGACAAGAACACTGAAGCTTTCTTT.

Only one count was recorded for this clone. The V gene is TRBV11-2, the J gene TRBJ1-3; D gene uncertain. Trimming stripped 1 base from V and 0 bases from J, with 7 bases between. Germline V gene sequence: CDR1 SGHAT, CDR2 FQNNGV. The CDR3 has 15 residues. The CDR3 loop is CASSLVLSSGNTIYF. In nucleotides, the CDR3 is TGTGCCAGCAGCTTAGTCTTGAGCTCTGGAAACACCATATATTTT.

V and J are TRBV7-8 and TRBJ2-1; 8 positions match TRBD2. The V gene end was trimmed by 2 bases and the J gene end by 15 bases; junction bases not matched to a gene: 9. The CDR3 is 13 amino acids. In germline, CDR1 is SGHVS, CDR2 FQNEAQ. The DNA of the CDR3 is TGTGCCAGCAGCTTACGGCGGGAGGTACAGGGGTTCTTC. The encoded protein is CASSLRREVQGFF.

CDR3 in amino acids: CASSPIAGGTDTQYF. CDR3 DNA: TGTGCCAGCTCTCCGATAGCGGGAGGCACAGATACGCAGTATTTT. The V and J genes are TRBV18 and TRBJ2-3; TRBD2 matches at 9 bases. The trim removed 6 bases at V and 1 base at J, leaving 5 bases unmatched. This CDR3 contains 15 residues. The germline V gene encodes CDR1 KGHSH and CDR2 LQKENI. The whole variable domain, filled in from reference TRBV18 and TRBJ2-3, reads NAGVMQNPRHLVRRRGQEARLRCSPMKGHSHVYWYRQLPEEGLKFMVYLQKENIIDESGMPKERFSAEFPKEGPSILRIQQVVRGDSAAYFCASSPIAGGTDTQYFGPGTRLTVL.

This clone occurred a few times. V usage is TRBV29-1 and J usage is TRBJ1-2; 7 bases line up with TRBD1. CDR1 and CDR2 from the germline V gene are SQVTM and ANQGSEA. This CDR3 is 13 amino acids long. Losses at the gene ends were 7 bases for V and 4 bases for J; bases not matched to a gene: 9. Here the CDR3 reads CSAILQGSYGYTF. The CDR3 DNA reads as TGCAGCGCTATCCTACAGGGGTCCTATGGCTACACCTTC.

This sequence joins TRBV24-1 and TRBJ2-1; 13 bases are a match to TRBD2. The germline V gene has CDR1 KGHDR and CDR2 SFDVKD. With 3 bases clipped from V and 5 bases from J, the junction kept 3 bases outside the gene matches. The CDR3 is made up of 16 amino acids. As DNA, the CDR3 is TGTGCCACCAGTGATCTGACTAGCGGGAGGAACAATGAGCAGTTCTTC. It translates to CATSDLTSGRNNEQFF.

The chain joins TRBV2 to TRBJ1-1, with no clear D. The CDR3 is 12 residues long. Trimming removed 2 bases at V and 6 bases at J, with 7 bases between. CDR1 and CDR2 from the germline V gene are SNHLY and FYNNEI. The CDR3 loop is CASSELRAEAFF. CDR3 DNA: TGTGCCAGCAGTGAATTGAGGGCTGAAGCTTTCTTT. Full variable domain (missing parts from reference TRBV2 and TRBJ1-1): EPEVTQTPSHQVTQMGQEVILRCVPISNHLYFYWYRQILGQKVEFLVSFYNNEISEKSEIFDDQFSVERPDGSNFTLKIRSTKLEDSAMYFCASSELRAEAFFGQGTRLTVV.

This sequence joins TRBV6-5 and TRBJ1-1; tentative D call: TRBD1 (6 bases). The CDR3 extends over 13 amino acids. CDR1 is MNHEY, CDR2 SVGAGI, per germline. Trimming removed 5 bases from V and 10 bases from J, with 17 bases in between. The CDR3 sequence: CASSRRGTQGAFF. In nucleotides, the CDR3 is TGTGCCAGCAGTCGAAGGGGGACGCAGGGAGCTTTCTTT.

V usage is TRBV19 and J usage is TRBJ2-4; D may be TRBD1 (7 bases). Looked up from germline, CDR1 is LNHDA and CDR2 is SQIVND (reference sequence). With 4 bases removed from V and 8 bases from J, the gap between germline ends came to 12 bases. The CDR3 loop spans 13 amino acids. The CDR3 coding sequence is TGTGCCAGTAGTAACAGGGGAGGAGACATTCAGTACTTC. It codes for CASSNRGGDIQYF.

V is TRBV2 and J is TRBJ2-2, with D possibly being TRBD1 (5 bases). The CDR3 runs 17 residues. Trimming left V 3 bases short and J 4 bases short, with 18 bases between. Germline assignment: CDR1 SNHLY and CDR2 FYNNEI. The CDR3 here is CASSDRDIIVVTGELFF. For the CDR3, the DNA is TGTGCCAGCAGTGACAGGGATATTATTGTAGTCACCGGGGAGCTGTTTTTT.

CDR3 amino acids: CATSDTTGRRETQYF. The DNA of the CDR3 is TGTGCCACCAGTGATACGACCGGGAGAAGGGAGACCCAGTACTTC. V and J are TRBV24-1 and TRBJ2-5; D might be TRBD2 (6 bases). This CDR3 region has 15 residues. V was trimmed by 3 bases and J by 5 bases, leaving 15 bases between them. CDR1 and CDR2 from the germline V gene are KGHDR and SFDVKD.

This chain's CDR3 is CASSLLAGIYEQYF. For the CDR3, the DNA is TGTGCCAGCAGCTTGTTGGCAGGGATCTACGAGCAGTACTTC. The J gene is TRBJ2-7, the V gene TRBV5-5, with D possibly TRBD1 on 5 matching bases. The V and J ends lost 1 base and 3 bases respectively, with 11 bases between them. CDR1 and CDR2 from the germline V gene are SGHKS and YYEKEE (reference sequence). The CDR3 is made up of 14 amino acids.

This clone was seen just once. The chain combines TRBV5-1 with TRBJ2-1; 9 bases are shared with TRBD1. The germline V gene has CDR1 SGHRS and CDR2 YFSETQ. This CDR3 has 16 residues. V was pared by 4 bases and J by 2 bases, with 7 bases of the junction left unmatched. This chain's CDR3 is CASSPAGQGTYNEQFF. CDR3 DNA: TGCGCCAGCAGCCCTGCGGGACAGGGAACCTACAATGAGCAGTTCTTC.

The chain couples TRBV6-5 to TRBJ2-1; D gene ambiguous. Germline lookup yields CDR1 MNHEY and CDR2 SVGAGI. This CDR3 region has 11 residues. V was shortened by 5 bases and J by 4 bases, with 3 bases between the two germline ends. The CDR3: CASSRYNEQFF. For the CDR3, the DNA is TGTGCCAGCAGTCGTTACAATGAGCAGTTCTTC.

The chain combines TRBV24-1 with TRBJ2-7; 8 bases are shared with TRBD1. This CDR3 is 15 amino acids long. The V gene's germline CDR1 is KGHDR and CDR2 SFDVKD. J was trimmed by 7 bases and V by 4 bases; bases with no gene match: 11. The CDR3 nucleotides are TGTGCCACCAGTGACAAATCAACAGGGGGGAGGGAGCAGTACTTC. It specifies CATSDKSTGGREQYF.

The V gene is TRBV7-2, the J gene TRBJ1-4; a weak D match, TRBD1 (6 bases). Per the germline V gene, CDR1 is SGHTA and CDR2 is FQGNSA. V shed 0 bases and J shed 8 bases, with 13 bases lying between them. There are 15 residues in the CDR3. This chain's CDR3 is CASSLASRGEEKLFF. CDR3 nucleotides: TGTGCCAGCAGCTTAGCTTCCAGGGGTGAGGAAAAACTGTTTTTT.

This sequence joins TRBV4-1 and TRBJ2-5; 8 bases match TRBD1. After removal of 2 bases from V and 2 bases from J, the junction contained 4 bases not matched to a gene. Germline-derived CDR1 and CDR2 are MGHRA and YSYEKL. The CDR3 spans 15 residues. The CDR3 is CASSQHGTGQETQYF. Here the CDR3 DNA reads TGCGCCAGCAGCCAACACGGGACAGGACAAGAGACCCAGTACTTC.

This sequence joins TRBV28 and TRBJ2-2, with a tentative D call TRBD1 (6 bases). The CDR3 is 15 residues long. Per the germline V gene, CDR1 is MDHEN and CDR2 is SYDVKM. V was trimmed by 6 bases and J by 0 bases, leaving 11 bases between them. CDR3 protein: CASRTRTANTGELFF. The CDR3 nucleotides are TGTGCCAGCAGAACGCGGACAGCGAACACCGGGGAGCTGTTTTTT.

Written as DNA, the CDR3 is TGTGCCAGCAGCTTACGATCGGGGATCTACAATGAGCAGTTCTTC. Its protein is CASSLRSGIYNEQFF. The chain carries TRBV7-2 and TRBJ2-1; TRBD2 is a possible D gene (5 bases). Trimming took off 2 bases at V and 3 bases at J, with 11 bases between the two ends. The V gene's germline CDR1 is SGHTA and CDR2 FQGNSA. The CDR3 has 15 amino acids. Full variable domain (outside the CDR3, taken from reference TRBV7-2 and TRBJ2-1): GAGVSQSPSNKVTEKGKDVELRCDPISGHTALYWYRQSLGQGLEFLIYFQGNSAPDKSGLPSDRFSAERTGGSVSTLTIQRTQQEDSAVYLCASSLRSGIYNEQFFGPGTRLTVL.

The rearrangement uses TRBV18 and TRBJ1-2; 12 positions match TRBD1. V lost 3 bases, J lost 7 bases, and 12 bases stayed unmatched. Germline assignment: CDR1 KGHSH and CDR2 LQKENI. CDR3 length equals 17 residues. DNA of the CDR3: TGTGCCAGCTCACCTCTGGACAAACCGGGACAGGGGGCTGGCTACACCTTC. Amino acid sequence: CASSPLDKPGQGAGYTF.

The chain carries TRBV5-6 and TRBJ1-2; tentative D call: TRBD1 (6 bases). Germline CDR1 SGHDT, CDR2 YYEEEE. Trimming removed 1 base at V and 4 bases at J, with 11 bases between. The CDR3 is made up of 14 amino acids. CDR3 DNA sequence: TGTGCCAGCAGCTTGAGGGGGGGAGCCTATGGCTACACCTTC. The encoded protein is CASSLRGGAYGYTF.

The chain is built from TRBV3-1 (or the pseudogene TRBV3-2) and TRBJ2-7; the match to TRBD2 covers 8 bases. The CDR3 consists of 14 residues. The germline CDR1 and CDR2 sequences are LGHDT and YNNKEL (reference sequence). Trimming at V came to 6 bases and at J to 2 bases, leaving 6 bases not matched to a gene. The CDR3 region is CASSGTSRTYEQYF. The CDR3 DNA reads as TGTGCCAGCAGTGGGACTAGTCGTACCTACGAGCAGTACTTC.